Presented here are 29 T cell receptor beta chains from one specimen sequenced in a study of shared T cell receptors in the human thymus. Here immunoSEQ multiplex PCR was the method, and the copy in TCRdb shows in-frame clones only, minus some. Altogether some 400,000 clones are present, around 93% being singletons, with the ten largest covering approximately 0.02%. The sample comprised thymocytes. Every receptor here comes from a human donor.

V is TRBV28 and J is TRBJ1-5, with no clear D. V was cut by 6 bases and J by 2 bases, with 14 bases left in between. Germline V gene lookup returns CDR1 MDHEN and CDR2 SYDVKM. The length of the CDR3 is 15 residues. This CDR3 is CASRPGSGGNQPQHF. CDR3 DNA sequence: TGTGCCAGCAGACCCGGTAGCGGAGGCAATCAGCCCCAGCATTTT.

V gene TRBV5-1 combines with J gene TRBJ1-5; 8 positions match TRBD1. There are 15 residues in the CDR3. With 4 bases clipped from V and 6 bases from J, the junction kept 9 bases outside the gene matches. Germline values: CDR1 SGHRS, CDR2 YFSETQ. CDR3 loop: CASSPGQGERQPQHF. DNA of the CDR3: TGCGCCAGCAGCCCAGGACAGGGTGAACGTCAGCCCCAGCATTTT.

V usage is TRBV5-6 and J usage is TRBJ1-4; D is ambiguous. Looked up from germline, CDR1 is SGHDT and CDR2 is YYEEEE. The CDR3 extends over 16 amino acids. Deletions cut 0 bases from V and 4 bases from J, with 13 bases between. The CDR3 DNA is TGTGCCAGCAGCTTGGCTCAGGTTATCCGTAATGAAAAACTGTTTTTT. This translates into CASSLAQVIRNEKLFF.

The J gene is TRBJ1-2, the V gene TRBV28, with D hard to call. The V gene lost 2 bases and the J gene lost 4 bases, with 11 bases spanning the gap. This CDR3 is 14 amino acids long. CDR1 is MDHEN, CDR2 SYDVKM, per germline. Here the CDR3 reads CASSLVRVGYGYTF. The CDR3 DNA sequence: TGTGCCAGCAGTTTAGTGCGGGTTGGCTATGGCTACACCTTC.

The chain is built from TRBV5-1 and TRBJ2-7, with D possibly called TRBD1 or TRBD2 (5 bases each). From germline, CDR1 is SGHRS and CDR2 YFSETQ. V lost 0 bases, J lost 0 bases, and 13 bases lay in between. The CDR3 sequence is 16 residues long. CDR3 protein: CASSLGPGATSYEQYF. Here the CDR3 DNA reads TGCGCCAGCAGCTTGGGACCCGGGGCCACCTCCTACGAGCAGTACTTC.

This sequence joins TRBV14 and TRBJ2-1, with TRBD1 matching 10 bases. The V gene end was trimmed by 4 bases and the J gene end by 5 bases; junction bases not matched to a gene: 5. The germline V gene encodes CDR1 SGHDN and CDR2 FVKESK. The CDR3 sequence is 15 residues long. This chain's CDR3 is CASSLRDRGHNEQFF. The CDR3 bases are TGTGCCAGCAGCCTACGGGACAGGGGCCACAATGAGCAGTTCTTC. Filled out from reference TRBV14 and TRBJ2-1, the complete variable domain reads EAGVTQFPSHSVIEKGQTVTLRCDPISGHDNLYWYRRVMGKEIKFLLHFVKESKQDESGMPNNRFLAERTGGTYSTLKVQPAELEDSGVYFCASSLRDRGHNEQFFGPGTRLTVL.

The V gene is TRBV18, the J gene TRBJ2-7, with unresolved D. This CDR3 contains 16 residues. V gave up 3 bases and J gave up 1 base, with 16 bases separating them. The germline V gene has CDR1 KGHSH and CDR2 LQKENI. The chain's CDR3 is CASSPAEAADSYEQYF. The DNA for the CDR3 is TGTGCCAGCTCACCTGCAGAGGCGGCGGATTCCTACGAGCAGTACTTC.

This clone occurred a few times. This chain uses TRBV6-1 with TRBJ1-3, with TRBD1 as a possible D gene (6 bases). Germline V CDR1 and CDR2: MNHNS, SASEGT. The CDR3 contains 16 residues. The ends were cut back, 4 bases at V and 0 bases at J, with 13 bases in the middle. This CDR3 reads CASSAQGPSSGNTIYF. Here the CDR3 DNA reads TGTGCCAGCAGTGCACAGGGCCCTAGCTCTGGAAACACCATATATTTT.

CDR3 region: CASTTGGRISNTEAFF. CDR3 nucleotide sequence: TGTGCCAGCACCACAGGGGGCCGTATCTCGAACACTGAAGCTTTCTTT. The chain couples TRBV25-1 to TRBJ1-1; 9 bases align to TRBD1. The CDR3 spans 16 residues. CDR1 and CDR2 from the germline V gene are MGHDK and SYGVNS. Unmatched junction bases numbered 10, after V lost 7 bases and J lost 1 base.

This chain's CDR3 is CASSQAVASGRADEQFF. CDR3 coding DNA: TGCGCCAGCAGCCAAGCAGTCGCTAGCGGGAGGGCCGATGAGCAGTTCTTC. V usage is TRBV4-1 and J usage is TRBJ2-1; 12 bases line up with TRBD2. The CDR3 loop spans 17 amino acids. The junction had 9 bases not matched to a gene; V was cut back by 1 base and J by 8 bases. Germline V lookup: CDR1 MGHRA, CDR2 YSYEKL.

The chain combines TRBV6-1 with TRBJ2-1, with 8 bases that match TRBD2. This CDR3 spans 16 amino acids. Germline V lookup: CDR1 MNHNS, CDR2 SASEGT. V lost 4 bases and J lost 5; bases outside the gene matches: 10. The CDR3 spells CASSGTSREFNNEQFF. Written as DNA, the CDR3 is TGTGCCAGCAGTGGGACTAGCCGAGAGTTTAACAATGAGCAGTTCTTC.

The chain joins TRBV7-6 to TRBJ2-4; TRBD1 matches 8 bases. The CDR3 contains 18 residues. The junction had 12 bases not matched to a gene; V was cut back by 5 bases and J by 0 bases. CDR1 SGHVS and CDR2 FNYEAQ come from the germline V gene. CDR3 in amino acids: CASSPFPAGGLAKNIQYF. The CDR3 DNA sequence: TGTGCCAGCAGCCCCTTCCCCGCAGGGGGCCTAGCCAAAAACATTCAGTACTTC.

The chain has TRBV28 and TRBJ2-1, with TRBD1 matching 7 bases. With 2 bases clipped from V and 6 bases from J, the junction kept 10 bases outside the gene matches. The CDR3 length is 16 residues. Germline CDR1 is MDHEN and CDR2 is SYDVKM. The DNA of the CDR3 is TGTGCCAGCAGTTTAAACCTTCGACAGGGTAGCAATGAGCAGTTCTTC. This sequence encodes CASSLNLRQGSNEQFF.

The genes are TRBV4-2 and TRBJ2-1, with 11 bases lining up with TRBD2. From germline, CDR1 is LGHNA and CDR2 YNFKEQ. Trimming removed 2 bases from V and 4 bases from J; junction bases left unmatched: 10. CDR3 length: 18 amino acids. Here the CDR3 DNA reads TGTGCCAGCAGCCAACAGGGGGCTAGCGGGAGGAAGTACAATGAGCAGTTCTTC. Amino acids: CASSQQGASGRKYNEQFF.

The chain uses TRBV25-1 and TRBJ1-2; no definite D call. Germline CDR1 reads MGHDK; CDR2 reads SYGVNS. The CDR3 spans 13 residues. The germline V and J ends were trimmed by 5 bases and 4 bases, with 11 bases remaining between them. DNA of the CDR3: TGTGCCAGCAGTTCGGACGGAACCTATGGCTACACCTTC. Translation: CASSSDGTYGYTF.

The chain employs TRBV14 and TRBJ2-7; TRBD1 agrees at 10 bases. Germline CDR1 and CDR2: SGHDN and FVKESK. V gave up 4 bases and J gave up 7 bases; unmatched junction bases: 10. This CDR3 region has 15 residues. The CDR3 DNA reads as TGTGCCAGCAGCCTACGGCCGGGACAGGGGATTGAGCAGTACTTC. Translating it yields CASSLRPGQGIEQYF.

The genes are TRBV6-4 and TRBJ2-1, with TRBD2 matching over 11 bases. J lost 7 bases, V lost 5 bases, and 4 bases had no gene match. The germline V gene encodes CDR1 MRHNA and CDR2 SNTAGT. The CDR3 runs to 14 residues. In DNA form, the CDR3 reads TGTGCCAGCAGTTCTGGGACTAGCGGAAATGAGCAGTTCTTC. This sequence encodes CASSSGTSGNEQFF.

This chain uses TRBV2 with TRBJ1-3; 9 positions agree with TRBD1. Germline V lookup: CDR1 SNHLY, CDR2 FYNNEI. After removal of 8 bases from V and 0 bases from J, the junction contained 8 bases not matched to a gene. The CDR3 totals 16 residues. DNA for the CDR3: TGTGCCAGCGCCGGGACAGGGCCAAGCTCTGGAAACACCATATATTTT. It is translated as CASAGTGPSSGNTIYF. The complete variable domain, with remaining parts taken from reference TRBV2 and TRBJ1-3, reads EPEVTQTPSHQVTQMGQEVILRCVPISNHLYFYWYRQILGQKVEFLVSFYNNEISEKSEIFDDQFSVERPDGSNFTLKIRSTKLEDSAMYFCASAGTGPSSGNTIYFGEGSWLTVV.

The rearrangement uses TRBV9 and TRBJ2-1, with 9 bases fitting TRBD2. The CDR3 has 15 amino acids. With 0 bases clipped from V and 9 bases from J, the junction kept 7 bases outside the gene matches. Germline lookup yields CDR1 SGDLS and CDR2 YYNGEE. Here the CDR3 reads CASSVVSGRRSEQFF. DNA of the CDR3: TGTGCCAGCAGCGTAGTTAGCGGGAGAAGGAGTGAGCAGTTCTTC.

This clone was found a few times. A junction end diverges from the germline sequence, so it may reflect a read error. The rearrangement joins TRBV30 to TRBJ1-2; D remains unclear. Germline lookup yields CDR1 GTSNPN and CDR2 SVGIG (reference sequence). This CDR3 contains 11 residues. The CDR3 coding sequence is TGTGCCTGGAGGGAACGTAATGGTTACACCTTC. Protein sequence: CAWRERNGYTF.

The rearrangement joins TRBV14 to TRBJ1-1; a weak D match, TRBD1 (5 bases). Trimming removed 1 base from V and 3 bases from J, with 15 bases in between. The CDR3 spans 16 residues. Germline V gene sequence: CDR1 SGHDN, CDR2 FVKESK. The CDR3 here is CASSQVGAGGDTEAFF. The CDR3 coding sequence is TGTGCCAGCAGCCAAGTAGGGGCAGGTGGTGACACTGAAGCTTTCTTT.

The chain recombines TRBV18 with TRBJ2-7, with 7 bases lining up with TRBD1. Per germline, CDR1 KGHSH and CDR2 LQKENI. V was clipped by 4 bases and J by 0 bases; unmatched bases: 15. This CDR3 region has 18 residues. CDR3 DNA sequence: TGTGCCAGCTCACGCCTATCTGACAGGGTACCTGACTCCTACGAGCAGTACTTC. Translated: CASSRLSDRVPDSYEQYF.

The chain uses TRBV27 and TRBJ1-2, with D tentatively TRBD1 (5 bases). CDR1 and CDR2 (germline): MNHEY, SMNVEV (reference sequence). V was clipped by 7 bases and J by 0 bases, with 21 bases between them. This CDR3 spans 17 amino acids. The CDR3 region has the DNA TGTGCCAGCACTAAAAGGGGAACCCCACACTCTAACTATGGCTACACCTTC. Its translation: CASTKRGTPHSNYGYTF.

CDR3 region: CATEAGGYNTGELFF. CDR3 DNA: TGTGCCACCGAGGCTGGGGGGTATAACACCGGGGAGCTGTTTTTT. The J gene is TRBJ2-2, the V gene TRBV15; weak D call: TRBD2 (6 bases). The V end lost 8 bases, the J end lost 2 bases, and 15 bases lay between the germline ends. CDR1 and CDR2 (germline): LNHNV, YYDKDF (reference sequence). The CDR3 is made up of 15 amino acids.

The rearrangement links TRBV7-9 to TRBJ1-1, with 9 bases lining up with TRBD1. V shed 4 bases, J shed 7 bases, and the junction held 13 bases outside the gene matches. The CDR3 totals 16 residues. The germline gives CDR1 SEHNR, CDR2 FQNEAQ (reference sequence). The CDR3 reads CASSSAEGTGPDEAFF. Here the CDR3 DNA reads TGTGCCAGCAGCTCAGCCGAGGGGACAGGGCCGGATGAAGCTTTCTTT. The whole variable domain, filled in from reference TRBV7-9 and TRBJ1-1, reads DTGVSQNPRHKITKRGQNVTFRCDPISEHNRLYWYRQTLGQGPEFLTYFQNEAQLEKSRLLSDRFSAERPKGSFSTLEIQRTEQGDSAMYLCASSSAEGTGPDEAFFGQGTRLTVV.

This clone has just one count. V usage is TRBV28 and J usage is TRBJ2-1; 11 nucleotides match TRBD2. The CDR3 sequence is 15 residues long. V shed 11 bases, J shed 7 bases, and the junction held 13 bases outside the gene matches. The germline V gene encodes CDR1 MDHEN and CDR2 SYDVKM. The CDR3 spells CAGRSGRGQGNEQFF. The DNA of the CDR3 is TGTGCCGGCCGTAGCGGGAGGGGCCAGGGAAATGAGCAGTTCTTC.

V is TRBV10-1 and J is TRBJ2-7, with 8 nucleotides matching TRBD2. Per the germline V gene, CDR1 is WNHNN and CDR2 is SYGVQD (reference sequence). The CDR3 has 14 amino acids. Trimming took 4 bases from V and 6 from J; bases not matched to a gene: 8. The CDR3 nucleotides are TGCGCCAGCAGTGCGACGGGAGGGCCAGTCGAGCAGTACTTC. It is translated as CASSATGGPVEQYF.

The chain uses TRBV6-5 and TRBJ1-4, with 7 positions matching TRBD1. The CDR3 loop spans 14 amino acids. The germline gives CDR1 MNHEY, CDR2 SVGAGI. The V and J ends lost 2 bases and 8 bases, in that order; junction bases with no gene match: 5. CDR3 coding DNA: TGTGCCAGCAGTTACAGTAACAGGGGAGAAAAACTGTTTTTT. Encoded protein: CASSYSNRGEKLFF.

The rearrangement uses TRBV5-4 and TRBJ1-1; 7 nucleotides line up with TRBD1. V trimming: 4 bases; J trimming: 4 bases; junction bases outside the gene matches: 10. The CDR3 is 15 residues long. In germline, CDR1 is SGHNT, CDR2 YYREEE (reference sequence). The CDR3 nucleotides read TGTGCCAGCAGCCGAAAAGGGGGCGGGGGCACTGAAGCTTTCTTT. Protein: CASSRKGGGGTEAFF. Looking up the rest from reference TRBV5-4 and TRBJ1-1 gives the full variable domain: ETGVTQSPTHLIKTRGQQVTLRCSSQSGHNTVSWYQQALGQGPQFIFQYYREEENGRGNFPPRFSGLQFPNYSSELNVNALELDDSALYLCASSRKGGGGTEAFFGQGTRLTVV.